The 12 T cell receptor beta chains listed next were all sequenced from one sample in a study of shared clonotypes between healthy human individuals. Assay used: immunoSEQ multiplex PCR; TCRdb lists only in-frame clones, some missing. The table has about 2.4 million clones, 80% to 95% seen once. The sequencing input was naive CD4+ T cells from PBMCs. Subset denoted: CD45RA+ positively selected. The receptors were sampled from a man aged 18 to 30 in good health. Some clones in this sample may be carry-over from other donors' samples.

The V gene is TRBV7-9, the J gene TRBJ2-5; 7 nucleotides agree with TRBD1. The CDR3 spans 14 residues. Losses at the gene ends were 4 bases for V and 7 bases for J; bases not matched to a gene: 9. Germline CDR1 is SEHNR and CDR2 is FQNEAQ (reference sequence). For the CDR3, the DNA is TGTGCCAGCAGCTACAGAGGGGGCCCGGGGACCCAGTACTTC. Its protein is CASSYRGGPGTQYF.

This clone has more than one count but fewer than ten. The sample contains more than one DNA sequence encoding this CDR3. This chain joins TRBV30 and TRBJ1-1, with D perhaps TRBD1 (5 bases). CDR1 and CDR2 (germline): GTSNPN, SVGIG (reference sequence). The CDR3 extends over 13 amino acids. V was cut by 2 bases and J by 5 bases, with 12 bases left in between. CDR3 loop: CAWSLQGGTEAFF. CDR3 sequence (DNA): TGTGCCTGGAGTTTGCAGGGCGGAACTGAAGCTTTCTTT.

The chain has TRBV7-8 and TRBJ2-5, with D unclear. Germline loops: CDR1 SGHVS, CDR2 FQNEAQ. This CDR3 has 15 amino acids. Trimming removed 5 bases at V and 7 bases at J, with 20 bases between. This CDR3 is CASSARAQADRTQYF. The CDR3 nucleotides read TGTGCCAGCAGCGCCCGGGCCCAGGCGGATCGGACCCAGTACTTC.

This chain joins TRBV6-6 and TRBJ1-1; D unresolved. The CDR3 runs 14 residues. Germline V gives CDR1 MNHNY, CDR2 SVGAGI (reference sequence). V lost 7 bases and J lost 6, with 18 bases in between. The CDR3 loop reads CASTLDTGLAEAFF. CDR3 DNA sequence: TGTGCCAGCACGCTCGATACGGGGTTAGCTGAAGCTTTCTTT.

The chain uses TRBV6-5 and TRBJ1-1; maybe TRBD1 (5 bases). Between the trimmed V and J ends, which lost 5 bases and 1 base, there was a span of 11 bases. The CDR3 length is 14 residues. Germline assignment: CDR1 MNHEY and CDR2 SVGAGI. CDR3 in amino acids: CASSNLGGNTEAFF. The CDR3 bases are TGTGCCAGCAGTAACCTCGGGGGGAACACTGAAGCTTTCTTT.

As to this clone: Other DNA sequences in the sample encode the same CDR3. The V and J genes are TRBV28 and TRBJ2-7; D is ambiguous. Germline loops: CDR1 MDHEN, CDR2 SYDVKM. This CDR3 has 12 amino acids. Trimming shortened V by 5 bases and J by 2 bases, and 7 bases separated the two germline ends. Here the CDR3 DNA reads TGTGCCAGCAGTAGTAGGGCCTACGAGCAGTACTTC. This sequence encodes CASSSRAYEQYF.

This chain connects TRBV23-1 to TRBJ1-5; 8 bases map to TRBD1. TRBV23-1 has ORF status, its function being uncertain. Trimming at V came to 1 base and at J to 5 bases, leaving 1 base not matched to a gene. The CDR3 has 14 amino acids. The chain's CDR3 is CASSQLTGDQPQHF. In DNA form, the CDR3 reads TGCGCCAGCAGTCAATTGACAGGGGATCAGCCCCAGCATTTT.

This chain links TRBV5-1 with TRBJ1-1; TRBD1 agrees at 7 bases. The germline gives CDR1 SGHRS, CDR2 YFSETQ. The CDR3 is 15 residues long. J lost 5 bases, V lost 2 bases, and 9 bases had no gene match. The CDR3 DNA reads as TGCGCCAGCAGCTTTACCCCAGGGGGGCGGACTGAAGCTTTCTTT. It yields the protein CASSFTPGGRTEAFF. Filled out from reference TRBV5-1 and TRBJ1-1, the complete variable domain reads KAGVTQTPRYLIKTRGQQVTLSCSPISGHRSVSWYQQTPGQGLQFLFEYFSETQRNKGNFPGRFSGRQFSNSRSEMNVSTLELGDSALYLCASSFTPGGRTEAFFGQGTRLTVV.

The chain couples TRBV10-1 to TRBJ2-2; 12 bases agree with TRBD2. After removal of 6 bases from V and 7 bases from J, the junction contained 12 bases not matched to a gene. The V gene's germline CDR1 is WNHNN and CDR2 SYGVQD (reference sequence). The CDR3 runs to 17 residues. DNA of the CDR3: TGCGCCAGCAGCCCTAGGGCTAGCGGGAGGGCCAACGGGGAGCTGTTTTTT. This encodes CASSPRASGRANGELFF.

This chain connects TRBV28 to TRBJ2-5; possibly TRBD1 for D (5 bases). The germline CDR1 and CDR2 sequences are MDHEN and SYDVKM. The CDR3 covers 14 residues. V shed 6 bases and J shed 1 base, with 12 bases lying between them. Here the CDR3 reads CASRLGVSQETQYF. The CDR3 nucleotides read TGTGCCAGCAGGTTAGGGGTATCCCAAGAGACCCAGTACTTC.

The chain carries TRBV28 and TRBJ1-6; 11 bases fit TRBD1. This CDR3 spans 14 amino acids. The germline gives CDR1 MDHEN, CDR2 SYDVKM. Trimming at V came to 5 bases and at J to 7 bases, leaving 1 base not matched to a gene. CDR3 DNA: TGTGCCAGCAGTGGGACAGGGGGGAATTCACCCCTCCACTTT. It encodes CASSGTGGNSPLHF.

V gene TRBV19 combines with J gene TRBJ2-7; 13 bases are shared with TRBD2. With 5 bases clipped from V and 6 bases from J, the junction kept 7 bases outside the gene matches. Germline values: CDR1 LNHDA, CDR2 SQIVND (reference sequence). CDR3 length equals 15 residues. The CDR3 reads CASSPGLAGAREQYF. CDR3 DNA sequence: TGTGCCAGTAGTCCCGGACTAGCGGGAGCCCGCGAGCAGTACTTC.